This record concerns one TCR beta chain sequence. Its matching antigen is unknown. This sample stems from a study of shared clonotypes between healthy human individuals. The study, taken as a whole, reports: All-four-donor shared clonotypes had higher generation probabilities than non-shared clonotypes did. Memory subsets generally showed lower estimated richness than naive subsets.

Germline-derived CDR1 and CDR2 are MDHEN and SYDVKM. This CDR3 has 17 amino acids. Germline trimming cut 6 bases from V and 7 bases from J; bases unmatched to any gene: 18. TCRdb's copy holds only in-frame clones and misses some; the assay was immunoSEQ multiplex PCR. Of 110,000 or so clones listed, under 70% are singletons. Donors were healthy HIV-negative adults without recent acute infections or vaccinations. CCR7-negative CD45RA+ TemRA cells were pooled with CD45RO+ cells for CD8 memory. The chain couples TRBV28 to TRBJ1-5; 7 bases are a match to TRBD1. Sequenced: memory CD8+ T cells sorted from blood. The subset denotes: CD45RO+ cells pooled with CCR7-negative TemRA cells. The sequence was collected from a woman aged 25 to 39 in good health. CDR3 DNA: TGTGCCAGCAGCTCAAGTTTACCGTACAGGGGTGGCCAGCCCCAGCATTTT. Amino acid sequence: CASSSSLPYRGGQPQHF.